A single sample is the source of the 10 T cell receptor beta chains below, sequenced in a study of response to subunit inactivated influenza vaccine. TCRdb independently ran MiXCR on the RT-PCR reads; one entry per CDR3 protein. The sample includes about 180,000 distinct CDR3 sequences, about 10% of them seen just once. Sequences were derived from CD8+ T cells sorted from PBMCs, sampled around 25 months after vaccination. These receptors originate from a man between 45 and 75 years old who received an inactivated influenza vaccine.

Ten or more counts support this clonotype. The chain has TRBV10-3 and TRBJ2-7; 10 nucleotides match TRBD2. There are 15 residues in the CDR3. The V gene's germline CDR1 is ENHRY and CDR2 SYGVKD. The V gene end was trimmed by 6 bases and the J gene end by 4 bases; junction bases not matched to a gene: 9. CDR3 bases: TGTGCCATCAGCGGGCTAGCGGGAGTTATATACGAGCAGTACTTC. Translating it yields CAISGLAGVIYEQYF.

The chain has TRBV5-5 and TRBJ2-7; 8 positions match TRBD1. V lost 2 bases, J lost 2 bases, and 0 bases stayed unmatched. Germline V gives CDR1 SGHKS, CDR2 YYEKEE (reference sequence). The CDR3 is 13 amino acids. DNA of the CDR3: TGTGCCAGCAGCTTACAGGGGGCCTACGAGCAGTACTTC. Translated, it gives CASSLQGAYEQYF.

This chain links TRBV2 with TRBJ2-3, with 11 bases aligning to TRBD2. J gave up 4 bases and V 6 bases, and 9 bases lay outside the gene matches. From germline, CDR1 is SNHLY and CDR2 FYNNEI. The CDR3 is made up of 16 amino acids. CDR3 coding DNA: TGTGCCAGCAGGGTTGAACTAGCGGGAGTAGCAGATACGCAGTATTTT. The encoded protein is CASRVELAGVADTQYF.

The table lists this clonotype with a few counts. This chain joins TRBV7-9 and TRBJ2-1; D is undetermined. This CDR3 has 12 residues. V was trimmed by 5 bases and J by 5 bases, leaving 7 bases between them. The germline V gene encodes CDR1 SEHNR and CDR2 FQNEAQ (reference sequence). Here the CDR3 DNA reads TGTGCCAGCAGCCCGATTAACAATGAGCAGTTCTTC. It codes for CASSPINNEQFF.

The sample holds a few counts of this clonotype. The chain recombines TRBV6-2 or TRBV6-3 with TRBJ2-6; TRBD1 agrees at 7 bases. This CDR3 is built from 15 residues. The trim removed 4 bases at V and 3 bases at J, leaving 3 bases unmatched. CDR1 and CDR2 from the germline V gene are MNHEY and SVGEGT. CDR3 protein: CASSFTGDGANVLTF. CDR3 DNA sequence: TGTGCCAGCAGTTTTACAGGGGATGGGGCCAACGTCCTGACTTTC.

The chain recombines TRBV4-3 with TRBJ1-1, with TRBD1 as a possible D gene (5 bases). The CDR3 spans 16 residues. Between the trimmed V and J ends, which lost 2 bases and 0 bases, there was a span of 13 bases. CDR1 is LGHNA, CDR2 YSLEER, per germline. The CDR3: CASSQTVSGMNTEAFF. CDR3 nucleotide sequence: TGCGCCAGCAGCCAAACGGTTTCAGGGATGAACACTGAAGCTTTCTTT.

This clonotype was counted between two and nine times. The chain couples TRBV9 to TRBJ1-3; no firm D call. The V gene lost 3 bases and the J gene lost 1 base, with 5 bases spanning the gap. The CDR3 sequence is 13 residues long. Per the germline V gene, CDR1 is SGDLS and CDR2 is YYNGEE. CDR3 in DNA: TGTGCCAGCAGCGCCAGTTCTGGAAACACCATATATTTT. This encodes CASSASSGNTIYF. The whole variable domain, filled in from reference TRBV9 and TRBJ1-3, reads DSGVTQTPKHLITATGQRVTLRCSPRSGDLSVYWYQQSLDQGLQFLIQYYNGEERAKGNILERFSAQQFPDLHSELNLSSLELGDSALYFCASSASSGNTIYFGEGSWLTVV.

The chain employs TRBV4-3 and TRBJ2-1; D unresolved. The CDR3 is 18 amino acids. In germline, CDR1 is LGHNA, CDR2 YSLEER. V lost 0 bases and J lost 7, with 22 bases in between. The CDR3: CASSQDRFWEKHGNEQFF. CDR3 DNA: TGCGCCAGCAGCCAAGATCGTTTCTGGGAAAAGCATGGTAATGAGCAGTTCTTC.

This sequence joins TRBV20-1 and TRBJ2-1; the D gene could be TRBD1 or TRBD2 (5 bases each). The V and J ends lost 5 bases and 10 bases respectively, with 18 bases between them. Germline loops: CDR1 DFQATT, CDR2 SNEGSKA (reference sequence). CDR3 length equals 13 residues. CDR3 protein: CSAEGPTALEQFF. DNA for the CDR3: TGCAGTGCTGAGGGGCCGACCGCTTTAGAGCAGTTCTTC.

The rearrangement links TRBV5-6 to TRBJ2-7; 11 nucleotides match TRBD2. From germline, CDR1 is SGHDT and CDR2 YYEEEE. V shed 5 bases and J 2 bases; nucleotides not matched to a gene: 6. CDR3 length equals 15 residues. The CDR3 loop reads CASRKPGLAAYEQYF. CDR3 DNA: TGTGCCAGCAGAAAACCGGGACTAGCGGCCTACGAGCAGTACTTC.